Listed here are 27 T cell receptor beta chains from one sample, sequenced in a study of CD8+ T cells in alopecia areata. Following RNA extraction, reverse transcription yielded cDNA that acted as the sequencing template. The assay was immunoSEQ multiplex PCR, and TCRdb's table has in-frame clones only and misses some. The sample has about 180,000 clones; roughly half are singletons. As to treatment: oral pan-JAK inhibitor, 5-10 mg twice daily. The sample was CD8+ T cells sorted from blood, taken around week 54, from a patient treated with tofacitinib. These receptors originate from a human donor with alopecia areata.

The chain joins TRBV5-4 to TRBJ2-1; TRBD2 aligns across 8 bases. This CDR3 is 16 amino acids long. Germline assignment: CDR1 SGHNT and CDR2 YYREEE (reference sequence). V lost 4 bases and J lost 7; bases outside the gene matches: 13. DNA of the CDR3: TGTGCCAGCAGCCTAGCCGACGGGGGGGCGTGGAATGAGCAGTTCTTC. As protein: CASSLADGGAWNEQFF.

The chain carries TRBV27 and TRBJ2-1, with 9 bases matching TRBD1. CDR3 length equals 15 residues. Losses at the gene ends were 6 bases for V and 8 bases for J; bases not matched to a gene: 11. The germline CDR1 and CDR2 sequences are MNHEY and SMNVEV (reference sequence). CDR3 DNA: TGTGCCAGCAGACTCGGGACAGGGTCCCCCCATGAGCAGTTCTTC. It codes for CASRLGTGSPHEQFF.

This clone has just one count. V is TRBV29-1 and J is TRBJ2-7; D unclear. Per the germline V gene, CDR1 is SQVTM and CDR2 is ANQGSEA. The length of the CDR3 is 12 residues. V dropped 1 base and J dropped 3 bases, with 7 bases sitting between them. This CDR3 reads CSVEGVNYEQYF. The DNA of the CDR3 is TGCAGCGTTGAAGGGGTGAACTACGAGCAGTACTTC.

This clone has more than one count but fewer than ten. The genes are TRBV13 and TRBJ2-2; 8 bases map to TRBD1. The CDR3 is 16 residues long. The trim removed 5 bases at V and 4 bases at J, leaving 9 bases unmatched. CDR1 is PRHDT and CDR2 is FYEKMQ in the germline V gene (reference sequence). This CDR3 is CASSPQDRGSTGELFF. The CDR3, as DNA: TGTGCCAGCAGCCCCCAAGACAGGGGCAGCACCGGGGAGCTGTTTTTT.

This clone was seen a handful of times. Within the sample, other DNA sequences also encode this same CDR3. V and J are TRBV27 and TRBJ2-7; unclear D gene. The V gene lost 2 bases and the J gene lost 1 base, with 9 bases spanning the gap. The germline CDR1 and CDR2 sequences are MNHEY and SMNVEV (reference sequence). The CDR3 runs 14 residues. CDR3 DNA sequence: TGTGCCAGCAGTTTAAGCCCCGAGTCCTACGAGCAGTACTTC. It is translated as CASSLSPESYEQYF.

The chain links TRBV29-1 to TRBJ2-2, with TRBD2 matching 9 bases. V lost 7 bases to trimming and J lost 4 bases; unmatched junction nucleotides: 10. The germline V gene has CDR1 SQVTM and CDR2 ANQGSEA. The CDR3 has 15 amino acids. The CDR3 is CSAASGAGVTGELFF. For the CDR3, the DNA is TGCAGCGCCGCTAGCGGGGCGGGCGTCACCGGGGAGCTGTTTTTT.

This chain uses TRBV9 with TRBJ1-1, with D perhaps matching TRBD1 (5 bases). The V end lost 4 bases, the J end lost 1 base, and 14 bases lay between the germline ends. The CDR3 loop spans 15 amino acids. The germline V gene encodes CDR1 SGDLS and CDR2 YYNGEE. The CDR3 here is CASSPRDQSNTEAFF. CDR3 DNA: TGTGCCAGCAGCCCCCGGGACCAGTCGAACACTGAAGCTTTCTTT.

The J gene is TRBJ2-7, the V gene TRBV27, with 7 bases that match TRBD1. V trimming: 5 bases; J trimming: 4 bases; junction bases outside the gene matches: 8. This CDR3 is built from 14 residues. Germline CDR1 MNHEY, CDR2 SMNVEV (reference sequence). The CDR3 DNA follows: TGTGCCAGCAGTGACATCCCACAGGGGTACGAGCAGTACTTC. Translation gives CASSDIPQGYEQYF.

This clone was found a few times. The V and J genes are TRBV30 and TRBJ1-1; D is undetermined. CDR3 length: 12 amino acids. In germline, CDR1 is GTSNPN, CDR2 SVGIG (reference sequence). V lost 4 bases and J lost 1, with 7 bases in between. DNA for the CDR3: TGTGCCTGGAATCAGAAGAACACTGAAGCTTTCTTT. It encodes CAWNQKNTEAFF.

The rearrangement uses TRBV27 and TRBJ1-6; 10 nucleotides match TRBD1. The germline V gene encodes CDR1 MNHEY and CDR2 SMNVEV (reference sequence). Losses at the gene ends were 4 bases for V and 4 bases for J; bases not matched to a gene: 4. This CDR3 has 16 amino acids. The CDR3 loop is CASSWTGGGYNSPLHF. The CDR3 DNA is TGTGCCAGCAGTTGGACAGGGGGAGGATATAATTCACCCCTCCACTTT.

This chain links TRBV27 with TRBJ2-4; D is possibly TRBD1 or TRBD2 (5 bases each). Trimming removed 1 base from V and 8 bases from J, with 15 bases in between. The CDR3 has 15 amino acids. From germline, CDR1 is MNHEY and CDR2 SMNVEV (reference sequence). CDR3 sequence: CASSLLTGPGDIQYF. In DNA form, the CDR3 reads TGTGCCAGCAGTTTATTGACGGGACCCGGGGACATTCAGTACTTC.

This clone was recorded only once. The V and J genes are TRBV2 and TRBJ2-1; 11 positions agree with TRBD2. Trimming cost V 6 bases and J 7 bases; bases outside gene matches: 11. CDR3 length: 16 residues. Germline V gene lookup returns CDR1 SNHLY and CDR2 FYNNEI. The CDR3: CASSFIAGGADNEQFF. CDR3 nucleotides: TGTGCCAGCAGCTTTATAGCGGGGGGGGCCGATAATGAGCAGTTCTTC.

The V call is TRBV28, the J call TRBJ2-5; the match to TRBD1 covers 7 bases. J gave up 2 bases and V 5 bases, and 8 bases lay outside the gene matches. In germline, CDR1 is MDHEN, CDR2 SYDVKM. This CDR3 spans 15 amino acids. DNA of the CDR3: TGTGCCAGCAGTAACCCTCTGGGACAGCAAGAGACCCAGTACTTC. The encoded protein is CASSNPLGQQETQYF.

The rearrangement joins TRBV30 to TRBJ1-1, with D uncertain. Germline V gene sequence: CDR1 GTSNPN, CDR2 SVGIG (reference sequence). This CDR3 has 13 residues. Trimming took 3 bases from V and 1 from J, leaving 9 bases between them. The CDR3 protein is CAWSGPGNTEAFF. CDR3 bases: TGTGCCTGGAGCGGTCCCGGGAACACTGAAGCTTTCTTT.

J is TRBJ2-1 and V is TRBV27; TRBD1 might be the D (5 bases). The CDR3 contains 14 residues. V lost 4 bases and J lost 5, with 12 bases in between. Germline V gene sequence: CDR1 MNHEY, CDR2 SMNVEV (reference sequence). As DNA, the CDR3 is TGTGCCAGCAGTTCCGACAGCGCAAACAATGAGCAGTTCTTC. This codes for CASSSDSANNEQFF.

In its sample, this clone was seen a few times. The CDR3 reads CASSLRGEETQYF. DNA for the CDR3: TGCGCCAGCAGCCTGAGAGGAGAAGAGACCCAGTACTTC. The chain employs TRBV5-1 and TRBJ2-5; the D is unclear. CDR1 and CDR2 from the germline V gene are SGHRS and YFSETQ. CDR3 length equals 13 residues. Trimming pared 4 bases from V and 3 bases from J, leaving 10 bases between.

By share, this clone counts as medium-sized. This chain connects TRBV6-1 to TRBJ1-4; D is undetermined. The V end was cut by 2 bases, the J end by 6 bases, with 16 bases between. This CDR3 has 16 residues. Germline values: CDR1 MNHNS, CDR2 SASEGT. The CDR3: CASSEYRQPLDEKLFF. The CDR3 bases are TGTGCCAGCAGTGAATATCGGCAACCCTTGGATGAAAAACTGTTTTTT.

This clone was counted only a few times. The chain combines TRBV5-6 with TRBJ2-5; 7 nucleotides agree with TRBD1. Germline CDR1 reads SGHDT; CDR2 reads YYEEEE. Unmatched junction bases numbered 9, after V lost 1 base and J lost 0 bases. CDR3 length: 17 amino acids. The CDR3 spells CASSLFPGTEYQETQYF. The CDR3 nucleotides read TGTGCCAGCAGCTTGTTCCCCGGGACAGAGTACCAAGAGACCCAGTACTTC.

This clone has more than one count but fewer than ten. This chain links TRBV30 with TRBJ2-1; D is unresolved. V lost 0 bases, J lost 3 bases, and 6 bases lay in between. There are 13 residues in the CDR3. The germline V gene has CDR1 GTSNPN and CDR2 SVGIG (reference sequence). The CDR3, as DNA: TGTGCCTGGAGTGTACTGGTCTACAATGAGCAGTTCTTC. It encodes CAWSVLVYNEQFF. The full variable domain, completed using reference TRBV30 and TRBJ2-1, is SQTIHQWPATLVQPVGSPLSLECTVEGTSNPNLYWYRQAAGRGLQLLFYSVGIGQISSEVPQNLSASRPQDRQFILSSKKLLLSDSGFYLCAWSVLVYNEQFFGPGTRLTVL.

The chain has TRBV29-1 and TRBJ2-5, with 9 bases aligning to TRBD1. The J call may be incorrect, as the DNA end agrees better with TRBJ2-7. The CDR3 length is 15 residues. From germline, CDR1 is SQVTM and CDR2 ANQGSEA. The CDR3 nucleotides read TGCAGCGAACGATCCCGGAGGACAGGGGACTACGAGCAGTACTTC. Translation: CSERSRRTGDYEQYF.

The V and J genes are TRBV27 and TRBJ1-2; D remains ambiguous. CDR3 length: 11 residues. V lost 8 bases, J lost 8 bases, and 12 bases lay in between. CDR1 MNHEY and CDR2 SMNVEV come from the germline V gene (reference sequence). Here the CDR3 DNA reads TGTGCCAGCCTATCGGACGGAGGCTACACCTTC. Translating it yields CASLSDGGYTF.

The chain is built from TRBV6-5 and TRBJ2-3; 8 bases are shared with TRBD2. Germline trimming cut 4 bases from V and 6 bases from J; bases unmatched to any gene: 3. The CDR3 is 13 amino acids. From germline, CDR1 is MNHEY and CDR2 SVGAGI. DNA for the CDR3: TGTGCCAGCAGTTTCCCGGGGGGGGATACGCAGTATTTT. Protein product: CASSFPGGDTQYF.

There are many counts of this clone. The chain couples TRBV19 to TRBJ1-1; 7 positions match TRBD1. There are 13 residues in the CDR3. Trimming at V came to 5 bases and at J to 4 bases, leaving 4 bases not matched to a gene. CDR1 and CDR2 (germline): LNHDA, SQIVND (reference sequence). The CDR3 sequence: CASSVTGRTEAFF. The CDR3 nucleotides read TGTGCCAGTAGTGTGACAGGGCGCACTGAAGCTTTCTTT.

The chain employs TRBV19 and TRBJ1-5; D not certain. With 5 bases removed from V and 2 bases from J, the gap between germline ends came to 16 bases. The CDR3 contains 16 residues. Germline lookup yields CDR1 LNHDA and CDR2 SQIVND (reference sequence). The CDR3 is CASSAGRPTGNQPQHF. CDR3 DNA: TGTGCCAGTAGTGCCGGTCGTCCTACCGGCAATCAGCCCCAGCATTTT.

The chain joins TRBV9 to TRBJ2-1, with D perhaps TRBD2 (6 bases). Germline values: CDR1 SGDLS, CDR2 YYNGEE. The V gene lost 0 bases and the J gene lost 4 bases, with 8 bases spanning the gap. The CDR3 is made up of 14 amino acids. The CDR3 DNA reads as TGTGCCAGCAGCGTAGCGGGGGAATACAATGAGCAGTTCTTC. This gives the protein CASSVAGEYNEQFF.

In this sample, this clone turned up a few times. The J gene is TRBJ2-2, the V gene TRBV14; 8 bases are shared with TRBD1. Trimming at V came to 2 bases and at J to 4 bases, leaving 9 bases not matched to a gene. Germline loops: CDR1 SGHDN, CDR2 FVKESK. The CDR3 is 17 residues long. CDR3 bases: TGTGCCAGCAGCCAACTTCGGACAGGGAGAGGCACCGGGGAGCTGTTTTTT. Translated, it gives CASSQLRTGRGTGELFF. Full variable domain (remainder filled in from reference TRBV14 and TRBJ2-2): EAGVTQFPSHSVIEKGQTVTLRCDPISGHDNLYWYRRVMGKEIKFLLHFVKESKQDESGMPNNRFLAERTGGTYSTLKVQPAELEDSGVYFCASSQLRTGRGTGELFFGEGSRLTVL.

This clone came up a few times. The chain has TRBV7-9 and TRBJ1-4, with a tentative D call TRBD1 (5 bases). The CDR3 is 14 amino acids. Trimming removed 3 bases at V and 7 bases at J, with 12 bases between. Germline lookup yields CDR1 SEHNR and CDR2 FQNEAQ (reference sequence). The CDR3 region has the DNA TGTGCCAGCAGCTTTCAGTCTGGGGGTGAAAAACTGTTTTTT. It is translated as CASSFQSGGEKLFF.